Presented here are 28 T cell receptor beta chains from one specimen sequenced in a study of technical replicates of blood from a few donors. Method: immunoSEQ multiplex PCR; TCRdb's copy keeps in-frame clones and lacks some. The sample comprises around 93,000 clones, about 94% of which are singletons, and approximately 0.33% rests with the top ten. Sequencing was carried out using T cells isolated from PBMCs. Receptors originate from a human donor in good health.

V and J are TRBV28 and TRBJ2-1; 12 bases map to TRBD1. J gave up 8 bases and V 6 bases, and 8 bases lay outside the gene matches. The CDR3 length is 15 residues. Looked up from germline, CDR1 is MDHEN and CDR2 is SYDVKM. CDR3 DNA: TGTGCCAGCAGCCCTGGGACAGGGGGCGTCGATGAGCAGTTCTTC. Translated, it gives CASSPGTGGVDEQFF.

The chain couples TRBV4-1 to TRBJ2-1, with 12 positions matching TRBD2. The CDR3 is 15 amino acids. Looked up from germline, CDR1 is MGHRA and CDR2 is YSYEKL. Trimming removed 3 bases from V and 8 bases from J; junction bases left unmatched: 5. As DNA, the CDR3 is TGCGCCAGCAGCCATCTAGCGGGAGGGCCCTATGAGCAGTTCTTC. This codes for CASSHLAGGPYEQFF.

The chain links TRBV7-9 to TRBJ1-1, with D tentatively TRBD1 (6 bases). The CDR3 sequence is 15 residues long. V was cut by 4 bases and J by 3 bases, with 15 bases left in between. The germline CDR1 and CDR2 sequences are SEHNR and FQNEAQ (reference sequence). The CDR3 DNA reads TGTGCCAGCAGCTCCGGGGACACAATGGACACTGAAGCTTTCTTT. As protein: CASSSGDTMDTEAFF.

The rearrangement uses TRBV7-6 and TRBJ1-1, with a weak D call TRBD1 (5 bases). The V gene's germline CDR1 is SGHVS and CDR2 FNYEAQ. There are 11 residues in the CDR3. Trimming cost V 1 base and J 8 bases, with 5 bases left between them. CDR3 DNA sequence: TGTGCCAGCAGCTTAGGGACAGAAGCTTTCTTT. It translates to CASSLGTEAFF.

The chain combines TRBV28 with TRBJ2-7; 7 bases agree with TRBD1. Trimming cost V 6 bases and J 0 bases; bases outside gene matches: 8. The CDR3 length is 15 residues. The V gene's germline CDR1 is MDHEN and CDR2 SYDVKM. The CDR3, as DNA: TGTGCCAGCAGACCGGGACAGAGAAACTCCTACGAGCAGTACTTC. Residues: CASRPGQRNSYEQYF. The variable domain in full, completed from reference TRBV28 and TRBJ2-7, reads DVKVTQSSRYLVKRTGEKVFLECVQDMDHENMFWYRQDPGLGLRLIYFSYDVKMKEKGDIPEGYSVSREKKERFSLILESASTNQTSMYLCASRPGQRNSYEQYFGPGTRLTVT.

The chain links TRBV19 to TRBJ2-1; tentatively, D is TRBD2 (6 bases). CDR3 length: 16 residues. Germline V gene sequence: CDR1 LNHDA, CDR2 SQIVND (reference sequence). V was cut by 5 bases and J by 4 bases, with 18 bases left in between. The DNA for the CDR3 is TGTGCCAGTAGTCTCGGGGCGGAGGAGGGGTACAATGAGCAGTTCTTC. This codes for CASSLGAEEGYNEQFF.

The chain uses TRBV7-2 and TRBJ2-4, with TRBD2 matching 8 bases. Per the germline V gene, CDR1 is SGHTA and CDR2 is FQGNSA. With 1 base clipped from V and 0 bases from J, the junction kept 5 bases outside the gene matches. The CDR3 extends over 17 amino acids. The DNA of the CDR3 is TGTGCCAGCAGCTTAGAAGGACTAGCTTTAGCCAAAAACATTCAGTACTTC. This sequence encodes CASSLEGLALAKNIQYF.

The genes are TRBV9 and TRBJ2-1; D is perhaps TRBD2 (6 bases). The CDR3 spans 15 residues. CDR1 is SGDLS, CDR2 YYNGEE, per germline. V was clipped by 4 bases and J by 8 bases, with 19 bases between them. As DNA, the CDR3 is TGTGCCAGCAGCTTCTCCAGCGGACTAAAGGATGAGCAGTTCTTC. Its translation: CASSFSSGLKDEQFF.

The V call is TRBV4-3, the J call TRBJ1-4, with a tentative D call TRBD1 (6 bases). The germline V and J ends were trimmed by 1 base and 5 bases, with 17 bases remaining between them. Germline-derived CDR1 and CDR2 are LGHNA and YSLEER. The CDR3 contains 17 residues. Here the CDR3 reads CASSQVWLQGGNEKLFF. The CDR3 DNA reads TGCGCCAGCAGCCAAGTATGGCTACAGGGCGGGAATGAAAAACTGTTTTTT.

V and J are TRBV7-3 and TRBJ2-5, with 10 bases fitting TRBD2. The CDR3 loop spans 15 amino acids. Germline V CDR1 and CDR2: SGHTA, FQGTGA. V trimming: 5 bases; J trimming: 4 bases; junction bases outside the gene matches: 7. The chain's CDR3 is CASSPTGTSVETQYF. The CDR3 DNA reads TGTGCCAGCAGCCCTACAGGGACTAGCGTAGAGACCCAGTACTTC.

The rearrangement uses TRBV11-2 and TRBJ2-7; 14 bases map to TRBD2. J gave up 3 bases and V 1 base, and 5 bases lay outside the gene matches. Per the germline V gene, CDR1 is SGHAT and CDR2 is FQNNGV. There are 17 residues in the CDR3. CDR3 DNA sequence: TGTGCCAGCAGCTTAGGGGGACTAGCGGGAGTCAGCTACGAGCAGTACTTC. Translation gives CASSLGGLAGVSYEQYF.

The V call is TRBV10-2, the J call TRBJ2-1; D may be TRBD2 (5 bases). V was clipped by 0 bases and J by 6 bases, with 21 bases between them. This CDR3 is built from 18 residues. Germline V gives CDR1 WSHSY, CDR2 SAAADI. CDR3 nucleotides: TGCGCCAGCAGTGAGTCCGGATCTAGCTTCGCGGAGAGCAATGAGCAGTTCTTC. This translates into CASSESGSSFAESNEQFF.

This chain uses TRBV18 with TRBJ1-4; 7 nucleotides match TRBD1. Germline assignment: CDR1 KGHSH and CDR2 LQKENI. The CDR3 length is 14 residues. J gave up 6 bases and V 6 bases, and 7 bases lay outside the gene matches. DNA of the CDR3: TGTGCCAGCTCGATAGACAGGGACGATGAAAAACTGTTTTTT. As protein: CASSIDRDDEKLFF.

The chain has TRBV19 and TRBJ2-6; D is unclear. The CDR3 is 15 amino acids. Germline loops: CDR1 LNHDA, CDR2 SQIVND (reference sequence). V was clipped by 5 bases and J by 0 bases, with 8 bases between them. This CDR3 reads CASSEAVSGANVLTF. Here the CDR3 DNA reads TGTGCCAGTAGTGAGGCGGTCTCTGGGGCCAACGTCCTGACTTTC.

This sequence joins TRBV19 and TRBJ1-1; weak D call: TRBD1 (6 bases). The CDR3 has 13 amino acids. Looked up from germline, CDR1 is LNHDA and CDR2 is SQIVND (reference sequence). The V end lost 4 bases, the J end lost 0 bases, and 6 bases lay between the germline ends. The CDR3 sequence is CASSRTVNTEAFF. The CDR3 nucleotides are TGTGCCAGTAGTAGGACAGTGAACACTGAAGCTTTCTTT.

V is TRBV7-8 and J is TRBJ2-5; 11 nucleotides line up with TRBD2. From germline, CDR1 is SGHVS and CDR2 FQNEAQ. V dropped 1 base and J dropped 5; count of bases not matched to a gene: 6. This CDR3 is built from 16 residues. The CDR3 coding sequence is TGTGCCAGCAGCTTAGAGGGACTAGCGGTTCGGGAGACCCAGTACTTC. Translating gives CASSLEGLAVRETQYF.

The chain combines TRBV6-5 with TRBJ1-1; D is perhaps TRBD1 (6 bases). V lost 7 bases to trimming and J lost 1 base, with 13 bases between them. The CDR3 covers 14 residues. Germline V lookup: CDR1 MNHEY, CDR2 SVGAGI. In DNA form, the CDR3 reads TGTGCCAGCAATCGGGGGGGGCCGAACACTGAAGCTTTCTTT. This codes for CASNRGGPNTEAFF.

The chain carries TRBV7-9 and TRBJ1-3; D is unclear. The CDR3 covers 14 residues. Trimming removed 2 bases from V and 0 bases from J, with 5 bases in between. CDR1 is SEHNR and CDR2 is FQNEAQ in the germline V gene (reference sequence). In DNA form, the CDR3 reads TGTGCCAGCAGCTTATTTAGCTCTGGAAACACCATATATTTT. This gives the protein CASSLFSSGNTIYF.

This chain joins TRBV19 and TRBJ2-5; 7 bases line up with TRBD1. CDR1 and CDR2 (germline): LNHDA, SQIVND (reference sequence). Trimming removed 4 bases from V and 1 base from J; junction bases left unmatched: 6. The CDR3 totals 15 residues. The CDR3 sequence is CASSTLRDSQETQYF. The CDR3 DNA reads as TGTGCCAGTAGTACCCTCCGGGACAGCCAAGAGACCCAGTACTTC.

The V and J genes are TRBV28 and TRBJ1-5, with unresolved D. Deletions cut 5 bases from V and 6 bases from J, with 17 bases between. Germline V gene lookup returns CDR1 MDHEN and CDR2 SYDVKM. CDR3 size: 15 residues. CDR3 protein: CASSHLRRASQPQHF. The CDR3 DNA is TGTGCCAGCAGTCACCTAAGGAGGGCGAGTCAGCCCCAGCATTTT. The full variable domain, in which reference TRBV28 and TRBJ1-5 provide the parts outside the CDR3, is DVKVTQSSRYLVKRTGEKVFLECVQDMDHENMFWYRQDPGLGLRLIYFSYDVKMKEKGDIPEGYSVSREKKERFSLILESASTNQTSMYLCASSHLRRASQPQHFGDGTRLSIL.

The V call is TRBV7-8, the J call TRBJ1-2; 7 nucleotides match TRBD1. J lost 4 bases, V lost 1 base, and 6 bases had no gene match. The germline V gene encodes CDR1 SGHVS and CDR2 FQNEAQ. The CDR3 totals 15 residues. CDR3 coding DNA: TGTGCCAGCAGCTTAGGAAGACAGGGCTTCTATGGCTACACCTTC. Translating gives CASSLGRQGFYGYTF. The whole variable domain, remainder taken from reference TRBV7-8 and TRBJ1-2, is GAGVSQSPRYKVAKRGQDVALRCDPISGHVSLFWYQQALGQGPEFLTYFQNEAQLDKSGLPSDRFFAERPEGSVSTLKIQRTQQEDSAVYLCASSLGRQGFYGYTFGSGTRLTVV.

The V call is TRBV19, the J call TRBJ1-1, with TRBD1 as a possible D gene (5 bases). Germline-derived CDR1 and CDR2 are LNHDA and SQIVND (reference sequence). The CDR3 runs to 12 residues. Trimming removed 11 bases from V and 7 bases from J, with 17 bases in between. CDR3: CACRMGLGEAFF. CDR3 DNA sequence: TGTGCCTGTCGAATGGGGCTCGGTGAAGCTTTCTTT.

The chain combines TRBV19 with TRBJ1-5; 9 bases match TRBD1. The CDR3 sequence is 15 residues long. Trimming removed 5 bases from V and 2 bases from J; junction bases left unmatched: 4. Germline CDR1 reads LNHDA; CDR2 reads SQIVND (reference sequence). The CDR3 loop reads CASSQTGGGNQPQHF. The CDR3 DNA sequence: TGTGCCAGTAGTCAAACAGGGGGCGGCAATCAGCCCCAGCATTTT.

The chain recombines TRBV10-3 with TRBJ1-1; 8 positions match TRBD1. Germline V gene lookup returns CDR1 ENHRY and CDR2 SYGVKD. The length of the CDR3 is 12 residues. V lost 6 bases to trimming and J lost 3 bases; unmatched junction nucleotides: 0. CDR3 protein: CAIRGQDTEAFF. CDR3 nucleotides: TGTGCCATCAGGGGACAGGACACTGAAGCTTTCTTT.

The chain uses TRBV21-1 and TRBJ2-7; TRBD1, the D gene given by the table, was not confirmed from the DNA. TRBV21-1 represents a pseudogene. This CDR3 region has 14 residues. The CDR3 loop is CASSRPPVPYEQYF. In DNA, the CDR3 is TGTGCCAGCAGCAGGCCCCCCGTGCCCTACGAGCAGTACTTC.

The V gene is TRBV18, the J gene TRBJ1-3; 8 bases map to TRBD1. Germline V lookup: CDR1 KGHSH, CDR2 LQKENI. V shed 6 bases, J shed 0 bases, and the junction held 13 bases outside the gene matches. The CDR3 runs 18 residues. CDR3 DNA sequence: TGTGCCAGCTCCCACGCCGCAGGGGGCAAGAACTCTGGAAACACCATATATTTT. Residues: CASSHAAGGKNSGNTIYF. Variable domain in full (rest from reference TRBV18 and TRBJ1-3): NAGVMQNPRHLVRRRGQEARLRCSPMKGHSHVYWYRQLPEEGLKFMVYLQKENIIDESGMPKERFSAEFPKEGPSILRIQQVVRGDSAAYFCASSHAAGGKNSGNTIYFGEGSWLTVV.

The V call is TRBV9, the J call TRBJ2-3; TRBD2 matches 9 bases. The germline V gene has CDR1 SGDLS and CDR2 YYNGEE. This CDR3 has 17 residues. J was trimmed by 2 bases and V by 2 bases; bases with no gene match: 9. CDR3 sequence (DNA): TGTGCCAGCAGCGTTGTCGGTAGCGGGGGATACACAGATACGCAGTATTTT. This sequence encodes CASSVVGSGGYTDTQYF.

The chain joins TRBV6-1 to TRBJ1-4; D unresolved. Germline assignment: CDR1 MNHNS and CDR2 SASEGT. The CDR3 contains 14 residues. Trimming shortened V by 2 bases and J by 8 bases, and 12 bases separated the two germline ends. Here the CDR3 reads CASSESWGEEKLFF. The CDR3 coding sequence is TGTGCCAGCAGTGAAAGTTGGGGAGAAGAAAAACTGTTTTTT.